This TCR beta chain is from a study of graft-versus-host responses after intestinal transplantation. Germline values: CDR1 SGHAT, CDR2 FQNNGV. The CDR3 has 19 residues. J gave up 0 bases and V 10 bases, and 16 bases lay outside the gene matches. Generated by immunoSEQ multiplex PCR, the TCRdb table keeps only in-frame clones and is missing some. The sample contains more than 90,000 clones, around nine tenths of which appear only once. Comment on this clone: Its target is not known.

Study-level results: Individuals who had graft-donor T cell macrochimerism had allografts that showed high graft-versus-host to host-versus-graft clonal ratios.

The sequence came from a human donor who was the organ donor for an intestinal transplant. The chain recombines TRBV11-2 with TRBJ2-3; TRBD2 matches at 13 bases. The specimen was unstimulated CD4+ T cells sorted from spleen or lymph node cells, collected before transplant. DNA for the CDR3: TGTGCCATCCCGCCTACTAGCGGGAGGGTACGAGAGAGCACAGATACGCAGTATTTT. It codes for CAIPPTSGRVRESTDTQYF.